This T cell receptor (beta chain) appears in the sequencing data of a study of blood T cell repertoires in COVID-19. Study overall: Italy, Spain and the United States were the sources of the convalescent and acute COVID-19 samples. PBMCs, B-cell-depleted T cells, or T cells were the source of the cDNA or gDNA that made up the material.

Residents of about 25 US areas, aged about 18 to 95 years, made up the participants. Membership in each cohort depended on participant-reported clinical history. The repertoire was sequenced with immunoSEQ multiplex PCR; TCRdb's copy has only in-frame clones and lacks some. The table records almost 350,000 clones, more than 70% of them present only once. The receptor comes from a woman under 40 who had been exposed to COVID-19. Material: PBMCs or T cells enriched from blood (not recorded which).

The CDR3 reads CASSAGDTDTQYF. CDR3 in DNA: TGTGCCAGCAGTGCCGGGGACACAGATACGCAGTATTTT. This chain connects TRBV12-3 or TRBV12-4 to TRBJ2-3, with D perhaps matching TRBD2 (5 bases). V was shortened by 5 bases and J by 2 bases, with 8 bases between the two germline ends. The CDR3 loop spans 13 amino acids.